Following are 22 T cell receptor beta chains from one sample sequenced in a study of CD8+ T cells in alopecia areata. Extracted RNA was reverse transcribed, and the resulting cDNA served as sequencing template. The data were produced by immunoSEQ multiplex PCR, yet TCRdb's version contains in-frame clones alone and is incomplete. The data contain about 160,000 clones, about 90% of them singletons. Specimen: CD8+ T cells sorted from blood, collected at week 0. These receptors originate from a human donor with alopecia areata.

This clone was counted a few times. CDR3 DNA: TGCAGCGTGACCGGACAGGGGGCGGTCTACGAGCAGTACTTC. It yields the protein CSVTGQGAVYEQYF. This chain joins TRBV29-1 and TRBJ2-7; TRBD1 matches 11 bases. CDR1 is SQVTM and CDR2 is ANQGSEA in the germline V gene. CDR3 length equals 14 residues. V gave up 6 bases and J gave up 3 bases; unmatched junction bases: 7.

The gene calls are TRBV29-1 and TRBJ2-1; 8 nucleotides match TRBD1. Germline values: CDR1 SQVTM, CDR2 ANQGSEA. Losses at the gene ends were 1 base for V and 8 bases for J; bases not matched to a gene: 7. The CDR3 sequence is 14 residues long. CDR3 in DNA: TGCAGCGTTGAAGCCTGGCCAGGGGGCGATGAGCAGTTCTTC. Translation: CSVEAWPGGDEQFF.

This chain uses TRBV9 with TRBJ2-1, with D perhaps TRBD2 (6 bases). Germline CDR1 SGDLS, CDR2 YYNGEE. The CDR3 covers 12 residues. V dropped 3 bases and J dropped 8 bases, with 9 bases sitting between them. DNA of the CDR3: TGTGCCAGCAGCGCTAGCGTTCATGAGCAGTTCTTC. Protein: CASSASVHEQFF.

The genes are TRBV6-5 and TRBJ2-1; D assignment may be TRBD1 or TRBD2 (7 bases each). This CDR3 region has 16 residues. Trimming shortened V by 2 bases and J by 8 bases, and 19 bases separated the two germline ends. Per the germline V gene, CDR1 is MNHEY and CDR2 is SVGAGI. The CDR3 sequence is CASSYEGGLGTDEQFF. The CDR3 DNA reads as TGTGCCAGCAGTTACGAAGGAGGACTAGGGACAGATGAGCAGTTCTTC.

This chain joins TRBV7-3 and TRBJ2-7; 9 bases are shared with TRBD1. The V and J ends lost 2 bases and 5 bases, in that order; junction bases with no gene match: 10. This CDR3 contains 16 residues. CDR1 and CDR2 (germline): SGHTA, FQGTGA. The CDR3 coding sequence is TGTGCCAGCAGCTTACATCCCGGGACAGGGAAGGACGAGCAGTACTTC. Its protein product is CASSLHPGTGKDEQYF.

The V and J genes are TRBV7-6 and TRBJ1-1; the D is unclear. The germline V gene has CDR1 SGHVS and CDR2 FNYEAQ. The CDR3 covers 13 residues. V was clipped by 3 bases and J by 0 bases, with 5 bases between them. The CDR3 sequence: CASSLGMNTEAFF. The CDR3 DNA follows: TGTGCCAGCAGCTTGGGCATGAACACTGAAGCTTTCTTT.

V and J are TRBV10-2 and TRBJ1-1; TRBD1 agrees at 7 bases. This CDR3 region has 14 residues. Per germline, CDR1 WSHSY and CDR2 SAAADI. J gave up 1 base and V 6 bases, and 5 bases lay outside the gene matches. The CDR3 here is CASRSQGENTEAFF. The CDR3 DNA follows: TGCGCCAGCAGGAGTCAGGGGGAGAACACTGAAGCTTTCTTT.

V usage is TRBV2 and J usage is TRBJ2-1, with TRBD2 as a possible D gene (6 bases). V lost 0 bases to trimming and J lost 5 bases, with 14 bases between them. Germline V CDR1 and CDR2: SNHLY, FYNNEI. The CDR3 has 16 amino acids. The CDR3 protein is CASSEAPGDPDNEQFF. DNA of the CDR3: TGTGCCAGCAGTGAAGCGCCGGGGGACCCCGACAATGAGCAGTTCTTC.

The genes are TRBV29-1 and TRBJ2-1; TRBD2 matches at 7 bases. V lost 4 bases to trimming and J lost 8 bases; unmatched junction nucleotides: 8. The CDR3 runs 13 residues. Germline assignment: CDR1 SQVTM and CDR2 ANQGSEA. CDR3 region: CSVAQTSRYEQFF. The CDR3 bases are TGCAGCGTTGCCCAGACTAGCCGGTATGAGCAGTTCTTC.

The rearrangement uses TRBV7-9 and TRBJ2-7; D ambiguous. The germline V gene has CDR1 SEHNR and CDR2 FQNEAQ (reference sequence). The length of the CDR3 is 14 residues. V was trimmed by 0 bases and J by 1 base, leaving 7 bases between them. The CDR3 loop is CASSLAVTSYEQYF. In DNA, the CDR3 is TGTGCCAGCAGCTTAGCGGTGACTTCCTACGAGCAGTACTTC.

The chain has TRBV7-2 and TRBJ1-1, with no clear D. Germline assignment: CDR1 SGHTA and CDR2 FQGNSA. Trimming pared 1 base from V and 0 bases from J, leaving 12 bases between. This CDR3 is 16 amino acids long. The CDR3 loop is CASSLELDGMNTEAFF. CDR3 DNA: TGTGCCAGCAGCTTAGAGTTGGACGGAATGAACACTGAAGCTTTCTTT. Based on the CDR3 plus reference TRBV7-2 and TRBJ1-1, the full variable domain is GAGVSQSPSNKVTEKGKDVELRCDPISGHTALYWYRQSLGQGLEFLIYFQGNSAPDKSGLPSDRFSAERTGGSVSTLTIQRTQQEDSAVYLCASSLELDGMNTEAFFGQGTRLTVV.

The chain's CDR3 is CASSVGQDNYGYTF. The CDR3 DNA reads TGTGCCAGCAGCGTCGGACAGGATAACTATGGCTACACCTTC. The chain uses TRBV9 and TRBJ1-2; 7 bases agree with TRBD1. The CDR3 is made up of 14 amino acids. J gave up 1 base and V 2 bases, and 2 bases lay outside the gene matches. Germline loops: CDR1 SGDLS, CDR2 YYNGEE.

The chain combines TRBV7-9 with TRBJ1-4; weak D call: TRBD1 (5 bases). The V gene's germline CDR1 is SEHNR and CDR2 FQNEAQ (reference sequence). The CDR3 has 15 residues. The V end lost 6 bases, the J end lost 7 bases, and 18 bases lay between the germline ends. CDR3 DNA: TGTGCCAGCAGTCCCTTTCCGGAACAGGTTGAAAAACTGTTTTTT. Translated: CASSPFPEQVEKLFF.

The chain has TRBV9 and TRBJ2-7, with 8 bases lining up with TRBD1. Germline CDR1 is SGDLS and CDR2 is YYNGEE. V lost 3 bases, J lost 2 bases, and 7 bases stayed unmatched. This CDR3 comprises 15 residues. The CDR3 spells CASSASGGKTYEQYF. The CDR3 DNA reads TGTGCCAGCAGCGCCTCAGGGGGCAAGACCTACGAGCAGTACTTC.

The CDR3 region has the DNA TGCGCCAGCTCCGGGGACAGAACATACAATGAGCAGTTCTTC. Its protein is CASSGDRTYNEQFF. The J gene is TRBJ2-1, the V gene TRBV4-1; 7 bases match TRBD1. Germline trimming cut 8 bases from V and 4 bases from J; bases unmatched to any gene: 8. Per the germline V gene, CDR1 is MGHRA and CDR2 is YSYEKL. CDR3 length equals 14 residues.

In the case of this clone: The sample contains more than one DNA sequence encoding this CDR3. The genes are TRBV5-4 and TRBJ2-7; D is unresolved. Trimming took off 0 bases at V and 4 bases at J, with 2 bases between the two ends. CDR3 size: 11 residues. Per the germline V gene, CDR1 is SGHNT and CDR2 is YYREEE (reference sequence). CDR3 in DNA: TGTGCCAGCAGCTTGGGTTACGAGCAGTACTTC. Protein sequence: CASSLGYEQYF.

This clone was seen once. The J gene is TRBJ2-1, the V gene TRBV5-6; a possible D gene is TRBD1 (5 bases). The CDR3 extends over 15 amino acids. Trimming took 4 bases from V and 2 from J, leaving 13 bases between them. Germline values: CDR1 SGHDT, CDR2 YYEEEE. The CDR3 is CASSGWGSTYNEQFF. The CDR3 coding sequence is TGTGCCAGCAGCGGGTGGGGCTCAACCTACAATGAGCAGTTCTTC.

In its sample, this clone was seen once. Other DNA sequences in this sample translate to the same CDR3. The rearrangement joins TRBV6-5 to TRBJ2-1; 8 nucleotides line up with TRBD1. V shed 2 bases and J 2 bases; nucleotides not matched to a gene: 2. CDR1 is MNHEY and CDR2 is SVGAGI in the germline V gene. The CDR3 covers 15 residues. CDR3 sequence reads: CASSYGTGAYNEQFF. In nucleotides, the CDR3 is TGTGCCAGCAGTTACGGGACAGGTGCCTACAATGAGCAGTTCTTC.

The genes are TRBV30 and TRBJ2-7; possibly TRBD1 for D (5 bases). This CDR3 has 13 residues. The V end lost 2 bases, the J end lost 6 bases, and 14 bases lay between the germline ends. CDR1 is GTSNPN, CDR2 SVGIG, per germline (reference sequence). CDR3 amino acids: CAWSPNSRVEQYF. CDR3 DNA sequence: TGTGCCTGGAGTCCCAACTCCAGGGTCGAGCAGTACTTC.

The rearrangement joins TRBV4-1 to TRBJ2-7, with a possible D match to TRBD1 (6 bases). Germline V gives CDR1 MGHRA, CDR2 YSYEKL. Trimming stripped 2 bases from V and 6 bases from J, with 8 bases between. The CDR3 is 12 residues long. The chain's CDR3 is CASSQPGAEQYF. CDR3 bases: TGCGCCAGCAGCCAACCAGGGGCCGAGCAGTACTTC.

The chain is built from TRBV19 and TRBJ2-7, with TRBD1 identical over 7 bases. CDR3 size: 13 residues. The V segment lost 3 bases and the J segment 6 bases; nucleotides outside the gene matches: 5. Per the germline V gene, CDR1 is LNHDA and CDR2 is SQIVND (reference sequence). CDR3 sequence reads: CASSIRQGSEQYF. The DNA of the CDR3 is TGTGCCAGTAGTATCCGACAGGGCAGCGAGCAGTACTTC.

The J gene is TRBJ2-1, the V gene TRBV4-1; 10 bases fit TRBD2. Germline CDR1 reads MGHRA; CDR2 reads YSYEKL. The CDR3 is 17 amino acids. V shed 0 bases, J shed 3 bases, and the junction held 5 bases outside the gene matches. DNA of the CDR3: TGCGCCAGCAGCCAAGATTTCCCTAGCGGGAGCTACAATGAGCAGTTCTTC. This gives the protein CASSQDFPSGSYNEQFF.